These T cell receptor beta chains were read from a single sample in a study of shared clonotypes between healthy human individuals. TCRdb keeps only in-frame clones here, not all; method: immunoSEQ multiplex PCR. Here the sample spans 950,000 to 1,300,000 clones, around 76% being singletons. The material sequenced was memory CD4+ T cells sorted from blood. The receptors derive from a man younger than 35 in good health. Both conserved end residues are part of each CDR3. The D gene is left open where the match is weak. For some rows the clone size is stated as once, few or many, or as a class when expanded; others skip it.

V gene,clone size,J gene,D gene,CDR3 DNA,CDR3 protein
TRBV5-1,-,TRBJ2-5,-,TGCGCCAGCACAGCCTCCGGGGCGGGGTATCGAGAGACCCAGTACTTC,CASTASGAGYRETQYF
TRBV7-2,-,TRBJ1-2,-,TGTGCCAGCAGCCCGGGTCTGTCTAACTATGGCTACACCTTC,CASSPGLSNYGYTF
TRBV14,-,TRBJ2-2,-,TGTGCCAGCAGCCAAGCAGTCACCGGGGAGCTGTTTTTT,CASSQAVTGELFF
TRBV5-1,-,TRBJ2-5,-,TGCGCCAGCGGGAGAACGGAGACCCAGTACTTC,CASGRTETQYF
TRBV19,-,TRBJ1-5,-,TGTGCCAGTAGTATAGGTCACAGGGATAATCAGCCCCAGCATTTT,CASSIGHRDNQPQHF
TRBV28,-,TRBJ2-2,-,TGTGCCAGCAGTTTAGACCCGTCGAACACCGGGGAGCTGTTTTTT,CASSLDPSNTGELFF
TRBV1,-,TRBJ2-6,-,TGCACCAGCAGTGTGAGATGTGCACAAAGTCGGGCCAACGTCCTGACTTTC,CTSSVRCAQSRANVLTF
TRBV29-1,-,TRBJ1-5,-,TGCAGCGTTCAAAATAGCAATCAGCCCCAGCATTTT,CSVQNSNQPQHF
TRBV9,-,TRBJ1-3,-,TGTGCCAGCAGCGACAACAGGGCTGGAAACACCATATATTTT,CASSDNRAGNTIYF
TRBV5-6,-,TRBJ2-7,TRBD1,TGTGCCAGCAGCTTAAGGGGATGGGACAGGGGTACAACGTACTTC,CASSLRGWDRGTTYF
TRBV21-1,-,TRBJ2-1,-,TGTGCCAGCAACAGGCAAGGTACCGGGACAGGCGTCAATGAGCAGTTCTTC,CASNRQGTGTGVNEQFF
TRBV28,-,TRBJ1-5,TRBD1,TGTGCCAGCAGCGGGACAGCTATGATTCAGCCCCAGCATTTT,CASSGTAMIQPQHF
TRBV6-1,many,TRBJ2-3,TRBD2,TGTGCCAGCAGTGCTAGCGGGAGGGCTAGCACAGATACGCAGTATTTT,CASSASGRASTDTQYF
TRBV30,-,TRBJ1-6,-,TGTGCCACACAATCAGGGGAAGGTTCACCCCTCCACTTT,CATQSGEGSPLHF
TRBV14,once,TRBJ2-7,TRBD2,TGTGCCAGCAGCAAGGGACTAGTCTGGGAGCAGTACTTC,CASSKGLVWEQYF
TRBV5-1,-,TRBJ2-3,-,TGCGCCAGCAGCTCACCAGGGGAGGATACGCAGTATTTT,CASSSPGEDTQYF
TRBV5-1,-,TRBJ2-1,TRBD2,TGCGCCAGCAGCTTGACTAGCGGGGGCCTGAGCTCCTACAATGAGCAGTTCTTC,CASSLTSGGLSSYNEQFF
TRBV30,-,TRBJ1-1,-,TGTGCCTGGAGTGGGTTTGTAGGGGAAGCTTTCTTT,CAWSGFVGEAFF
TRBV30,-,TRBJ2-3,-,TGTGCCTGGAACTCAGGCACAGATACGCAGTATTTT,CAWNSGTDTQYF
TRBV7-8,-,TRBJ2-3,TRBD2,TGTGCCAGCAGCTTCTCGGCGGGGACTATAGATACGCAGTATTTT,CASSFSAGTIDTQYF
TRBV5-6,-,TRBJ2-1,-,TGTGCCAGCAGCCCTATGGGCAGGATCAATGAGCAGTTCTTC,CASSPMGRINEQFF
TRBV11-2,-,TRBJ1-3,-,TGTGCCAGCAGCCCAGGGCCCGCAAACACCATATATTTT,CASSPGPANTIYF
TRBV5-4,once,TRBJ2-3,-,TGTGCCAGCTCAAATCCATCTAGCACAGATACGCAGTATTTT,CASSNPSSTDTQYF
TRBV18,-,TRBJ2-7,-,TGTGCCAGCTCACTCACCTATCAAGAGGTTAGCCCCTACGAGCAGTACTTC,CASSLTYQEVSPYEQYF
TRBV19,-,TRBJ2-5,-,TGTGCCAGTAGTATGGCTAGACAAACCCAAGAGACCCAGTACTTC,CASSMARQTQETQYF
TRBV5-4,-,TRBJ2-3,-,TGTGCCAGCAGCTCCTCGCTCCGCACAGATACGCAGTATTTT,CASSSSLRTDTQYF
TRBV7-2,few,TRBJ2-2,-,TGTGCCAGCAGCAAAACGGGGGTCACCGGGGAGCTGTTTTTT,CASSKTGVTGELFF
TRBV7-6,-,TRBJ2-1,-,TGTGCCAGCAGCTTAGAAACAGGCTCGGGCTACAATGAGCAGTTCTTC,CASSLETGSGYNEQFF
TRBV27,few,TRBJ1-6,TRBD1,TGTGCCAGCAGTTTATCGACAGGGGGGAATTCACCCCTCCACTTT,CASSLSTGGNSPLHF
TRBV10-3,-,TRBJ2-3,-,TGTGCCATAGGGCAAGATACGCAGTATTTT,CAIGQDTQYF
TRBV5-1,few,TRBJ1-2,TRBD1,TGCGCCAGCTCAGGGGGAAAGGCTAACTATGGCTACACCTTC,CASSGGKANYGYTF
TRBV29-1,-,TRBJ1-1,-,TGCATCGCTAAAGGGGACGGGAACACTGAAGCTTTCTTT,CIAKGDGNTEAFF
TRBV5-5,-,TRBJ1-1,TRBD1,TGTGCCAGCAGCCCCGGACAGGGGATGAACACTGAAGCTTTCTTT,CASSPGQGMNTEAFF
TRBV10-3,-,TRBJ2-2,TRBD1,TGTGCCATCAGTCCGGGACAGGGGGCCGGGGAGCTGTTTTTT,CAISPGQGAGELFF
TRBV7-2,-,TRBJ2-5,-,TGTGCCAGCAGCCCCCCAGGGTTCTGGAAAGAGACCCAGTACTTC,CASSPPGFWKETQYF
TRBV15,-,TRBJ2-5,TRBD2,TGTGCCACCAGCGCGGGACTAGCGGGAAGGGAGACCCAGTACTTC,CATSAGLAGRETQYF
TRBV7-7,once,TRBJ2-3,-,TGTGCTAGCAGCTTGGGTCGGGGCCCGGGAACAGATACGCAGTATTTT,CASSLGRGPGTDTQYF
TRBV10-3,-,TRBJ1-3,-,TGTGCCATCAGTGAACGGGGGGGTTTACCCTCTGGAAACACCATATATTTT,CAISERGGLPSGNTIYF
TRBV5-5,-,TRBJ1-1,-,TGTGCCAGCAGCTTGGCTTTGGCGCGGAACACTGAAGCTTTCTTT,CASSLALARNTEAFF
TRBV5-1,-,TRBJ2-3,TRBD2,TGCGCCAGCAGCGCGGGACTAGCGGGACCTAGCACAGATACGCAGTATTTT,CASSAGLAGPSTDTQYF
TRBV27,-,TRBJ1-2,-,TGTGCCAGCATACCGTCCGGGGCCGGGGGTGGCTACACCTTC,CASIPSGAGGGYTF
TRBV10-3,-,TRBJ2-7,-,TGTGCCATCAGTGAGACCGAGACCTCCCGTGCCGAGCAGTACTTC,CAISETETSRAEQYF
TRBV5-4,-,TRBJ1-2,TRBD1,TGTGCCAGCAGCGAGGACAGGAGCTATGGCTACACCTTC,CASSEDRSYGYTF
TRBV9,few,TRBJ1-6,TRBD1,TGTGCCAGCAGCGTAGATTCAAGGGGGCAAAATTCACCCCTCCACTTT,CASSVDSRGQNSPLHF
TRBV30,few,TRBJ1-1,-,TGTGCCTGGAGTGTAGGTGTCACTGAAGCTTTCTTT,CAWSVGVTEAFF
TRBV10-3,-,TRBJ1-3,-,TGTGCCATCAGTGCCCAGGTCATGGACACCATATATTTT,CAISAQVMDTIYF
TRBV7-2,-,TRBJ2-7,-,TGTGCCAGCAGCGCTTTCTCCTACGAGCAGTACTTC,CASSAFSYEQYF
TRBV5-6,-,TRBJ2-1,-,TGTGCCAGCAGCAACTACAATGAGCAGTTCTTC,CASSNYNEQFF
TRBV11-2,-,TRBJ1-1,-,TGTGCCAGCAGTTCCTCCACAGGGAACACTGAAGCTTTCTTT,CASSSSTGNTEAFF
TRBV6-1,-,TRBJ1-1,-,TGTGCCAGCACTAAAGGGCCGAACACTGAAGCTTTCTTT,CASTKGPNTEAFF
TRBV23-1,-,TRBJ2-6,TRBD1,TGCGCCAGCAGTCCATACCCCGGGACAGGGACTGGGGCCAACGTCCTGACTTTC,CASSPYPGTGTGANVLTF
TRBV18,-,TRBJ2-5,-,TGTGCCAGCTCACCGGTAGGGGCGGTAGAGACCCAGTACTTC,CASSPVGAVETQYF
TRBV5-1,once,TRBJ2-2,TRBD2,TGCGCCAGCAGCACGGGACTAGCGGCCACGAACACCGGGGAGCTGTTTTTT,CASSTGLAATNTGELFF
TRBV5-1,-,TRBJ2-5,-,TGCGCCAGCAGACTGAACGGACGGATCCAAGAGACCCAGTACTTC,CASRLNGRIQETQYF
TRBV4-1,once,TRBJ2-7,-,TGCGCCAGCAGCCAGAGAGACAGGTTCTCCTACGAGCAGTACTTC,CASSQRDRFSYEQYF
TRBV7-9,-,TRBJ2-3,TRBD2,TGTGCCAGCAGCCGCGGACTAGCCCCAGATACGCAGTATTTT,CASSRGLAPDTQYF
TRBV10-2,few,TRBJ2-7,TRBD2,TGCGCCAGCAGGCTGACCCCCGGACTAGCGGGAGACTCCGAGCAGTACTTC,CASRLTPGLAGDSEQYF
TRBV6-1,-,TRBJ2-1,TRBD2,TGTGCCAGCAGTTTTGGACTAGCGAGTTTCAATGAGCAGTTCTTC,CASSFGLASFNEQFF
TRBV5-6,-,TRBJ1-2,-,TGTGCCAGCAGCTTGCGTCGTGATGGCTACACCTTC,CASSLRRDGYTF
TRBV28,-,TRBJ2-3,-,TGTGCCAGCAGTTCGGGTACCCTTAGCACAGATACGCAGTATTTT,CASSSGTLSTDTQYF